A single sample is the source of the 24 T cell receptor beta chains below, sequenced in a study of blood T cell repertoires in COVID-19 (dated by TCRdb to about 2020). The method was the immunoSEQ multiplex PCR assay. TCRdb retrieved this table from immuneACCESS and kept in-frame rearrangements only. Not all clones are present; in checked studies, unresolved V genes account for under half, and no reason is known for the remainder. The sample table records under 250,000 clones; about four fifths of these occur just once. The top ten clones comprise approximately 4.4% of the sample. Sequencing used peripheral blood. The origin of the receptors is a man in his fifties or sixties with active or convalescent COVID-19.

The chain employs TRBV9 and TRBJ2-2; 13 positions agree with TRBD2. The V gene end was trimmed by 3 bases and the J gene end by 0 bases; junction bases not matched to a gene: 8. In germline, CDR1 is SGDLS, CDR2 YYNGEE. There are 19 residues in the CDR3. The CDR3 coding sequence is TGTGCCAGCAGCGGGACTAGCGGGGGTTTTTTCGCGAACACCGGGGAGCTGTTTTTT. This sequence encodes CASSGTSGGFFANTGELFF.

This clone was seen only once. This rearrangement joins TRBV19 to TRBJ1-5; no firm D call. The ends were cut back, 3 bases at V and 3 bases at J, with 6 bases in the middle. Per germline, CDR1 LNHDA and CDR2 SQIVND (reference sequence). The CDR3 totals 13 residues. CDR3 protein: CASSMTNNQPQHF. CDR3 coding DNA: TGTGCCAGTAGTATGACAAACAATCAGCCCCAGCATTTT.

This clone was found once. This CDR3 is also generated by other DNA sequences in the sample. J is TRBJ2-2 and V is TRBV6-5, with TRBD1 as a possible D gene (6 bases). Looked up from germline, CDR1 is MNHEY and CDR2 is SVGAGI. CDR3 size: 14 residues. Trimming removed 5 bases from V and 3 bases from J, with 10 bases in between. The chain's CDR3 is CASSPGQYTGELFF. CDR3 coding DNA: TGTGCCAGCAGTCCCGGACAGTACACCGGGGAGCTGTTTTTT.

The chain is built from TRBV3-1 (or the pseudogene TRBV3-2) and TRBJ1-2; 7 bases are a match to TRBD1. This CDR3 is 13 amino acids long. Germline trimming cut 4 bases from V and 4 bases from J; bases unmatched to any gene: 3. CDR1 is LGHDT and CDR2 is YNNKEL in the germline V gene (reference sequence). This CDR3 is CASSPGTVYGYTF. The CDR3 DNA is TGTGCCAGCAGCCCGGGGACAGTCTATGGCTACACCTTC.

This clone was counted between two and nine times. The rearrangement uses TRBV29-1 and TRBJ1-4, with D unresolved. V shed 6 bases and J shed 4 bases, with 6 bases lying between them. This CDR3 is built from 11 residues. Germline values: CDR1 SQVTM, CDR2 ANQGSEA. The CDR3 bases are TGCAGCGTACAGTTTAATGAAAAACTGTTTTTT. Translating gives CSVQFNEKLFF.

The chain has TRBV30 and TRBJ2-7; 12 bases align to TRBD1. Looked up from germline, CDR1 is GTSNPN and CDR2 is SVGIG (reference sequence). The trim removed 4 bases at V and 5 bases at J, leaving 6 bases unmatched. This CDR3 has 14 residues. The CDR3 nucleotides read TGTGCCTGGAACCCGGGACAGGGGGCCAACGAGCAGTACTTC. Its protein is CAWNPGQGANEQYF.

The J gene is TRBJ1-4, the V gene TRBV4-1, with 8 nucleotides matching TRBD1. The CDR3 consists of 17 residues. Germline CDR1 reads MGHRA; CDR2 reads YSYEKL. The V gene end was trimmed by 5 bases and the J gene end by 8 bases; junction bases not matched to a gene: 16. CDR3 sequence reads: CASSIFTSGTGGEKLFF. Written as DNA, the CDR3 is TGCGCCAGCAGCATTTTCACTTCCGGGACAGGTGGGGAAAAACTGTTTTTT.

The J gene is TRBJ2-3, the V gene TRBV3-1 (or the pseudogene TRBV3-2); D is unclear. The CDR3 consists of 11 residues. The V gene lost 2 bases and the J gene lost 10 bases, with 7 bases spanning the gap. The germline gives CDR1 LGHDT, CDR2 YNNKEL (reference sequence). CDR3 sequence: CASSQMSAQYF. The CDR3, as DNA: TGTGCCAGCAGCCAAATGTCTGCGCAGTATTTT.

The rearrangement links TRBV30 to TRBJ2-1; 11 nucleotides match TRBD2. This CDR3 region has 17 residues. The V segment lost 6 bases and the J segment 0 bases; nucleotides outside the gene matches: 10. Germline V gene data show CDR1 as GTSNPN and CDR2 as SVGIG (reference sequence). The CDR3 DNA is TGTGCCTGCTCCCTAGCGGGGGGCCTAAGCTCCTACAATGAGCAGTTCTTC. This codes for CACSLAGGLSSYNEQFF.

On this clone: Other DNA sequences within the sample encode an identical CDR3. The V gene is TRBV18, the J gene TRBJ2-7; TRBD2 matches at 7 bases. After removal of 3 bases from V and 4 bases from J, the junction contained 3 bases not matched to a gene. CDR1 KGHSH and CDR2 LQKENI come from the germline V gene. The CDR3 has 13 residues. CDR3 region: CASSPSGGYEQYF. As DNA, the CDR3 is TGTGCCAGCTCACCCTCGGGGGGATACGAGCAGTACTTC.

The CDR3 DNA follows: TGCAGCGTGCGACAGGGTGGTTACGAGCAGTACTTC. Amino acids: CSVRQGGYEQYF. The chain employs TRBV29-1 and TRBJ2-7, with 7 bases that match TRBD1. Germline V gene lookup returns CDR1 SQVTM and CDR2 ANQGSEA. Germline trimming cut 6 bases from V and 4 bases from J; bases unmatched to any gene: 6. CDR3 length: 12 amino acids.

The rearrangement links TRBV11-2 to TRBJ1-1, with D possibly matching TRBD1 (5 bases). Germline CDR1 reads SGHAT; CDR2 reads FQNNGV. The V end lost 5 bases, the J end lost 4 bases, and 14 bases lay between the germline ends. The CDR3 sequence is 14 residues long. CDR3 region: CASSPRPRVTEAFF. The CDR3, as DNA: TGTGCCAGCAGCCCACGCCCCAGGGTCACTGAAGCTTTCTTT.

The CDR3 region is CASSAFQGNYGYTF. The CDR3 nucleotides read TGTGCCAGCAGCGCCTTCCAGGGGAACTATGGCTACACCTTC. The chain employs TRBV5-4 and TRBJ1-2, with D possibly being TRBD1 (6 bases). Germline V lookup: CDR1 SGHNT, CDR2 YYREEE (reference sequence). The CDR3 is made up of 14 amino acids. The germline V and J ends were trimmed by 4 bases and 2 bases, with 12 bases remaining between them.

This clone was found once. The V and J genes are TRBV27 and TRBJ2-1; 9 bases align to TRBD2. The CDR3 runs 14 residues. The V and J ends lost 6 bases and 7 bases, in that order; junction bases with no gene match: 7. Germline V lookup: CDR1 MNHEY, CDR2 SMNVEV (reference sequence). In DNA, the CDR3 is TGTGCCAGCAGATTAGCGGGGGCGGGGAATGAGCAGTTCTTC. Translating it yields CASRLAGAGNEQFF.

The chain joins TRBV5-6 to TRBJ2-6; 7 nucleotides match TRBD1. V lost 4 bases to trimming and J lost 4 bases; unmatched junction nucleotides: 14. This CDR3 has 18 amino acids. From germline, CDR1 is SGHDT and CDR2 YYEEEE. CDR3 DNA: TGTGCCAGCAGCCGTGGGAGAAGGGGGCTTCCCGGGGCCAACGTCCTGACTTTC. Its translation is CASSRGRRGLPGANVLTF.

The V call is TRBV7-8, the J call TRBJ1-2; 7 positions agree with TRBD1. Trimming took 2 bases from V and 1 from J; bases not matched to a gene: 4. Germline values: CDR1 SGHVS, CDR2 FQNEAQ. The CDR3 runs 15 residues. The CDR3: CASSLRTGFNYGYTF. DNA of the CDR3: TGTGCCAGCAGCTTAAGGACAGGCTTTAACTATGGCTACACCTTC.

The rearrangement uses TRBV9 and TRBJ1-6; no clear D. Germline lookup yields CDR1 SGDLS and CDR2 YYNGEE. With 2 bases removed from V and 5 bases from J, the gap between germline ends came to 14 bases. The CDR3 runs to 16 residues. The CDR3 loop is CASSVDPWGDNSPLHF. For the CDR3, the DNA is TGTGCCAGCAGCGTCGACCCCTGGGGAGATAATTCACCCCTCCACTTT.

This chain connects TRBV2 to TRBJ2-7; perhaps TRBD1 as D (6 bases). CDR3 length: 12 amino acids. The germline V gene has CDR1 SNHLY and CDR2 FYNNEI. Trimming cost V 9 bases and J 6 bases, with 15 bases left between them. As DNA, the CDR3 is TGTGCCAGTGGAACAGGGTTAGGCGAGCAGTACTTC. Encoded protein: CASGTGLGEQYF.

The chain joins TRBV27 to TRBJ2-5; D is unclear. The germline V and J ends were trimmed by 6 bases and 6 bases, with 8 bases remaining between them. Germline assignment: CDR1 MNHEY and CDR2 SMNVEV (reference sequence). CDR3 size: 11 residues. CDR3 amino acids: CASRAEKTQYF. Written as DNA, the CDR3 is TGTGCCAGCAGAGCTGAAAAGACCCAGTACTTC.

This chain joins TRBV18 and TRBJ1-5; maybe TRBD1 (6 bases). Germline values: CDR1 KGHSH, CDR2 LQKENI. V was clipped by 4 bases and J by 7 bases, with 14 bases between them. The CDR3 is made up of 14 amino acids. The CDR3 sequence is CASSRQGQDQPQHF. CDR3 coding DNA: TGTGCCAGCTCACGCCAGGGGCAGGACCAGCCCCAGCATTTT.

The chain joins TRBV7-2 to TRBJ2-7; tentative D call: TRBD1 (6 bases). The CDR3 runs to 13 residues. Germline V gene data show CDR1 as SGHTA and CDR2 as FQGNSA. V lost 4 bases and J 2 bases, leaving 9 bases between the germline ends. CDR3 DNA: TGTGCCAGCAGCTCCGACAGGACCTACGAGCAGTACTTC. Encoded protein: CASSSDRTYEQYF.

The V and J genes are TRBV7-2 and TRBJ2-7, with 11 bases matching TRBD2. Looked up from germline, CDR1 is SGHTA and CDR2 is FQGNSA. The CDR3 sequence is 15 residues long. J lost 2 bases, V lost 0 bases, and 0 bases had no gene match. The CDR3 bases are TGTGCCAGCAGCTTAGCGACTAGCGGGGCCTACGAGCAGTACTTC. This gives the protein CASSLATSGAYEQYF.

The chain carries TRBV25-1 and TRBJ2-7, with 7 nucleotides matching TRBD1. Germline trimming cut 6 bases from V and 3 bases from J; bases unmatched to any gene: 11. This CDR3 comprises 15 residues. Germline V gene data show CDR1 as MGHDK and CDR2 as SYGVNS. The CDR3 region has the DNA TGTGCCAGCAGCAGAACCCGGGACAGCCTCTACGAGCAGTACTTC. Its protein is CASSRTRDSLYEQYF.

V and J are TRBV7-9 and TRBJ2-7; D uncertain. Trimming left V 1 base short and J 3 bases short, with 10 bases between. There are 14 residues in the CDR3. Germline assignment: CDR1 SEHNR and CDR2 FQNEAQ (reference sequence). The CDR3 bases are TGTGCCAGCAGCTTAGTGCCCGGTAACTACGAGCAGTACTTC. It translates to CASSLVPGNYEQYF.